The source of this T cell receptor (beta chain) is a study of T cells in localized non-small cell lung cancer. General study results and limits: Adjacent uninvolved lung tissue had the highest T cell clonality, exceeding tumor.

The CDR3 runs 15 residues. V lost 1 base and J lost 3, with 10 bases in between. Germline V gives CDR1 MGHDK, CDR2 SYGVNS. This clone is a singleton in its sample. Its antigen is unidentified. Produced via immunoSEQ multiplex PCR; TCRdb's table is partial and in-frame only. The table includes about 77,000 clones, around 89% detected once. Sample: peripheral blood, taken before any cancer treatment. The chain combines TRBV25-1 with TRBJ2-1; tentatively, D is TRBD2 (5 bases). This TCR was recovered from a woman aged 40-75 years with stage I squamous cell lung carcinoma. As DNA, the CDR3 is TGTGCCAGCAGTGAATCGGGGAAGGGCTACAATGAGCAGTTCTTC. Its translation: CASSESGKGYNEQFF.